Listed below are T cell receptor beta chains from one sample, sequenced in a study of tumor-infiltrating lymphocytes in primary liver carcinoma. TCRdb ran MiXCR on the multiplex PCR reads and lists one entry per CDR3 protein. Of about 330,000 distinct CDR3 sequences in the sample, roughly 61% were seen once. Sequencing was done on a sample of peripheral blood. Source of these receptors: a man aged 35 to 55 with primary liver carcinoma and hepatitis B virus infection. CDR3s include the opening cysteine and the closing phenylalanine or tryptophan.

CDR3: CASSLGGDEQYF; J: TRBJ2-7; V: TRBV12-3/TRBV12-4
CDR3: CGVDRGHNELFF; J: TRBJ2-1; V: TRBV29-1
CDR3: CASSQDKGSGYEQYF; J: TRBJ2-7; V: TRBV4-2
CDR3: CANSLDCGTGELFF; J: TRBJ2-2; V: TRBV11-2
CDR3: CASSEALNGYEQYF; J: TRBJ2-7; V: TRBV6-1
CDR3: CASTTGAIGGELFF; J: TRBJ2-2; V: TRBV25-1
CDR3: CASSPSSPAGRNTEAFF; J: TRBJ1-1; V: TRBV6-5
CDR3: CASSDPSRGRAEGEQFF; J: TRBJ2-1; V: TRBV11-3
CDR3: CASSNGQGAGDTQYF; J: TRBJ2-3; V: TRBV28
CDR3: CASRTSATYEQYF; J: TRBJ2-7; V: TRBV6-5
CDR3: CASSLDHRGFNEKLLF; J: TRBJ1-4; V: TRBV11-2
CDR3: CVSSILEDSPLHF; J: TRBJ1-6; V: TRBV11-1